This is a list of T cell receptor beta chains from one sample in a study of T cells in Graves' hyperthyroidism and ophthalmopathy. TCRdb reanalysed the multiplex PCR reads using MiXCR and keeps one entry per CDR3 protein. Here the sample spans 400,000 to 600,000 distinct CDR3 sequences, around 21% being singletons. The sequenced sample was blood. These receptors all come from a man aged 18 to 30 with Graves' hyperthyroidism. The CDR3 runs from the conserved cysteine through the conserved F or W. D genes are given only for firm matches. Not all rows give a size; the values are once, few, many and, for expanded clones, a class.

v_call	clone_size	d_call	j_call	cdr3_aa	cdr3_nt
TRBV12-3/TRBV12-4	NA	TRBD2	TRBJ2-5	CASSRVAGDETQYF	TGTGCCAGCAGTCGAGTAGCGGGGGATGAGACCCAGTACTTC
TRBV7-8	NA	NA	TRBJ1-5	CASSLGQYQPQHF	TGTGCCAGCAGCTTAGGCCAGTATCAGCCCCAGCATTTT
TRBV13	NA	TRBD1	TRBJ1-1	CASSLVGGDRGRDMNTEAFF	TGTGCCAGCAGCTTAGTGGGGGGGGACAGGGGAAGAGACATGAACACTGAAGCTTTCTTT
TRBV12-3/TRBV12-4	many	NA	TRBJ1-1	CASSSYRDNTEAFF	TGTGCCAGCAGCTCATACAGGGACAATACTGAAGCTTTCTTT
TRBV12-5	NA	TRBD2	TRBJ2-7	CASAPGGPYEQYF	TGTGCTAGTGCCCCGGGGGGTCCCTACGAGCAGTACTTC
TRBV28	many	TRBD2	TRBJ2-5	CASSRTSGGPRRYQETQYF	TGTGCCAGCTCAAGGACTAGCGGGGGGCCTAGACGCTACCAAGAGACCCAGTACTTC
TRBV6-2/TRBV6-3	many	TRBD1	TRBJ1-1	CAGRQGTNTEAFF	TGTGCCGGACGACAGGGCACGAACACTGAAGCTTTCTTT
TRBV3-1	NA	NA	TRBJ1-2	CASSQETAGTPYGYTF	TGTGCCAGCAGCCAAGAGACGGCCGGAACCCCCTATGGCTACACCTTC
TRBV12-3/TRBV12-4	many	NA	TRBJ2-7	CASSPLPGGHEQYF	TGTGCCAGCAGTCCCCTTCCGGGGGGCCACGAGCAGTACTTC
TRBV6-1	many	TRBD1	TRBJ1-3	CASSAAGTVSGNTIYF	TGTGCCAGCAGTGCCGCCGGGACAGTCTCTGGAAACACCATATATTTT
TRBV25-1	few	NA	TRBJ1-1	CASSRRWGFEAFF	TGTGCCAGCAGTCGGCGATGGGGATTCGAAGCCTTCTTT
TRBV6-1	NA	NA	TRBJ1-2	CASSEDVPVYGYTF	TGTGCCAGCAGTGAAGATGTGCCAGTCTATGGCTACACCTTC
TRBV12-3/TRBV12-4	many	NA	TRBJ1-2	CASSSWVLHGYTF	TGTGCCAGCAGTTCATGGGTCCTCCATGGCTACACCTTC
TRBV6-5	NA	NA	TRBJ1-2	CASSSPDAGTLYGYTF	TGTGCCAGCAGTTCACCCGATGCAGGCACCCTCTATGGCTACACCTTC
TRBV6-5	many	NA	TRBJ2-5	CASSSEGGIQETQYF	TGTGCCAGCAGTTCAGAGGGTGGGATACAAGAGACCCAGTACTTC
TRBV12-3/TRBV12-4	many	NA	TRBJ2-1	CASSPSVHEQFF	TGTGCCAGCAGCCCTTCGGTACATGAGCAGTTCTTC
TRBV12-3/TRBV12-4	many	NA	TRBJ2-7	CASSSHLAGYEQYF	TGTGCCAGCAGTTCACACTTAGCAGGCTACGAGCAGTACTTC
TRBV7-2	many	NA	TRBJ2-5	CASSTDSGVRTQYF	TGTGCCAGCAGCACTGACAGTGGCGTGCGGACCCAGTACTTC
TRBV3-1	many	TRBD1	TRBJ2-5	CASSQGTGDQETQYF	TGTGCCAGCAGCCAAGGGACAGGAGACCAAGAGACCCAGTACTTC
TRBV15	NA	TRBD1	TRBJ1-3	CATSFTGGSGNTIYF	TGTGCCACCAGCTTTACAGGGGGATCTGGAAACACCATATATTTT
TRBV28	many	NA	TRBJ2-5	CASSLVMGETQYF	TGTGCCAGCAGCCTGGTGATGGGAGAGACCCAGTACTTC
TRBV28	few	NA	TRBJ2-7	CASSPIPLGAGYEQYF	TGTGCCAGCAGTCCTATCCCCCTAGGGGCGGGCTACGAGCAGTACTTC
TRBV12-3/TRBV12-4	NA	NA	TRBJ1-1	CASSYPGTYEAFF	TGTGCCAGCAGTTATCCCGGGACATATGAAGCTTTCTTT
TRBV3-1	NA	NA	TRBJ1-3	CASSPSGYSGNTIYF	TGTGCCAGCAGCCCCTCCGGCTACTCTGGAAACACCATATATTTT
TRBV5-1	many	TRBD1	TRBJ1-1	CASSHDRVNAFF	TGCGCCAGCAGCCATGACAGGGTCAACGCTTTCTTT
TRBV19	few	NA	TRBJ2-5	CATRPRGEETQYF	TGTGCCACCCGCCCCCGGGGTGAGGAGACCCAGTACTTC
TRBV12-5	many	NA	TRBJ1-2	CASGPLPGRPNYGYTF	TGTGCTAGTGGACCCCTCCCAGGGCGCCCCAACTATGGCTACACCTTC
TRBV28	many	NA	TRBJ2-7	CASSAHRLYSYEQYF	TGTGCCAGCAGTGCACACAGGTTATACTCCTACGAGCAGTACTTC
TRBV5-1	NA	NA	TRBJ1-1	CASSGGHLLNTEAFF	TGCGCCAGCAGCGGAGGCCACCTATTGAACACTGAAGCTTTCTTT
TRBV7-2	NA	TRBD2	TRBJ2-7	CASSLTSGRVHEQYF	TGTGCCAGCAGCTTGACTAGCGGGAGGGTCCACGAGCAGTACTTC
TRBV12-3/TRBV12-4	NA	NA	TRBJ2-7	CASSLGGLPPYEQYF	TGTGCCAGCAGTTTAGGGGGTCTCCCTCCCTACGAGCAGTACTTC
TRBV2	many	NA	TRBJ2-7	CASSEMGTNEQYF	TGTGCCAGCAGTGAAATGGGTACCAACGAGCAGTACTTC
TRBV5-1	NA	NA	TRBJ1-1	CASSPLQGITEAFF	TGCGCCAGCAGCCCTTTACAGGGAATCACTGAAGCTTTCTTT
TRBV12-3/TRBV12-4	many	NA	TRBJ1-5	CASSSDVPNQPQHF	TGTGCCAGCAGTTCCGATGTCCCCAATCAGCCCCAGCATTTT
TRBV2	few	NA	TRBJ1-5	CASRDRVGDRPQHF	TGTGCCAGCAGGGACCGCGTGGGCGATCGGCCCCAGCATTTT
TRBV11-2	few	NA	TRBJ2-7	CASSSLAAEQYF	TGTGCCAGCAGCTCCTTGGCTGCCGAGCAGTACTTC
TRBV30	many	NA	TRBJ1-3	CAWDPGNTIYF	TGTGCCTGGGACCCCGGAAACACCATATATTTT
TRBV15	once	NA	TRBJ2-5	CATGAWRGMSETQYF	TGTGCCACCGGAGCATGGCGTGGAATGAGCGAGACCCAGTACTTC
TRBV28	NA	TRBD1	TRBJ1-2	CASSWAPATGNYGYTF	TGTGCCAGCAGTTGGGCCCCCGCGACAGGGAACTATGGCTACACCTTC
TRBV7-9	many	NA	TRBJ2-7	CASSRDEEQYF	TGTGCCAGCAGCCGGGACGAAGAGCAGTACTTC
TRBV28	few	TRBD2	TRBJ2-7	CASSLLGRAEQYF	TGTGCCAGCAGTCTCCTAGGGAGGGCGGAGCAGTACTTC
TRBV28	many	TRBD2	TRBJ2-7	CASSFGRGTYEQYF	TGTGCCAGCAGTTTCGGGAGGGGGACCTACGAGCAGTACTTC
TRBV12-3/TRBV12-4	many	NA	TRBJ1-3	CASSFEPPSGNTIYF	TGTGCCAGCAGTTTTGAACCTCCATCTGGAAACACCATATATTTT
TRBV6-5	many	NA	TRBJ2-5	CASSRDTRGGGVRETQYF	TGTGCCAGCAGTCGGGACACGCGGGGTGGTGGGGTCAGGGAGACCCAGTACTTC
TRBV28	many	TRBD1	TRBJ1-5	CASRAGTGHQPQHF	TGTGCCAGCAGGGCTGGGACAGGACATCAGCCCCAGCATTTT
TRBV5-6	few	TRBD1	TRBJ2-2	CASSLALGQGAAGELFF	TGTGCCAGCAGCTTGGCCCTCGGACAGGGGGCGGCCGGGGAGCTGTTTTTT
TRBV28	many	NA	TRBJ2-5	CASSSDNQETQYF	TGTGCCAGCAGTTCGGACAACCAAGAGACCCAGTACTTC